The following is a T cell receptor beta chain sequence with its context. Its antigen remains unknown. The TCRbeta library was prepared with unique molecular identifiers. TCRdb fed the PCR reads into MiXCR, producing one record per CDR3 protein. This table holds 500,000 to 650,000 distinct CDR3 sequences, roughly an eighth found once. The sample originates from a study of T-cell reconstitution after alpha-beta-depleted transplantation in children. Whole-study findings and limits: After transplant, high TCRbeta diversity at day 60 in some patients arose from surviving recipient T cells and thymic progenitors.

This sequence was found in a female patient aged 2-9 years who had a stem cell transplant for aplastic anemia, so the T cells may come from the graft donor. The sequences come from PBMCs, mostly from graft donor cells, collected 180 days after TCRalphabeta/CD19-depleted stem cell transplant.

The CDR3 is CSAEHGTQYF. The CDR3 DNA reads as TGCAGTGCTGAACATGGGACCCAGTACTTC. The chain couples TRBV20-1 to TRBJ2-5; D is ambiguous. Trimming left V 5 bases short and J 7 bases short, with 8 bases between. Germline V gene sequence: CDR1 DFQATT, CDR2 SNEGSKA (reference sequence). This CDR3 comprises 10 residues.